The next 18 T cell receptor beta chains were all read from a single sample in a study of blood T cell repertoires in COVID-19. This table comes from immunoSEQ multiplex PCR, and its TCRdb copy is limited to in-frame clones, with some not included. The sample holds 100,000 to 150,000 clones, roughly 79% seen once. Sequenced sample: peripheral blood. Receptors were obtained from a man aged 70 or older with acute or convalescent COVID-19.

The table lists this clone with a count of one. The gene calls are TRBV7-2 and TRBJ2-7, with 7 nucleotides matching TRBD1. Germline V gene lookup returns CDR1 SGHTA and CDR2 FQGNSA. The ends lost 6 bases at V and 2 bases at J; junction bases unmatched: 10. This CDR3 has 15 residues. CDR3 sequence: CASSPRQGPPYEQYF. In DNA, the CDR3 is TGTGCCAGCAGTCCTAGACAGGGCCCTCCCTACGAGCAGTACTTC.

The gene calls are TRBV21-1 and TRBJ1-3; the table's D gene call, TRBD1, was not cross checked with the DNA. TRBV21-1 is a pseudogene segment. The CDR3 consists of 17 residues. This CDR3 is CASSPRRDRVSGNTIYF. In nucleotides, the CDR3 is TGTGCCAGCAGCCCCCGGCGGGACAGGGTATCTGGAAACACCATATATTTT.

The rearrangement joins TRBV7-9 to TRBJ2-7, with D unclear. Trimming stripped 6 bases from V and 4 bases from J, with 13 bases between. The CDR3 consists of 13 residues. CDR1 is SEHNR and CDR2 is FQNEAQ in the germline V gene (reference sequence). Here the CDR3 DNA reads TGTGCCAGCAGACAGTACGAATTATACGAGCAGTACTTC. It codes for CASRQYELYEQYF.

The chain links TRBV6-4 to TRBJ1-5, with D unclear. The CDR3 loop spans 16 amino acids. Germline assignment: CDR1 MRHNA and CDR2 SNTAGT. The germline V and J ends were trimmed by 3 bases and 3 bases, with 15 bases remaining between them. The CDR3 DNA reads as TGTGCCAGCAGTGAGTTGTGTTACACCCCCAATCAGCCCCAGCATTTT. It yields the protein CASSELCYTPNQPQHF.

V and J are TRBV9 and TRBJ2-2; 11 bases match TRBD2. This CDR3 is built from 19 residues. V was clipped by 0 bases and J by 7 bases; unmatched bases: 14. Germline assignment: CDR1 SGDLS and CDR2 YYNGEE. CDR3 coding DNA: TGTGCCAGCAGCGTAGCTTTAACTAGCGGGGGTAGTACCCGCGGGGAGCTGTTTTTT. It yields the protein CASSVALTSGGSTRGELFF. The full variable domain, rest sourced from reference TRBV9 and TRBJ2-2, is DSGVTQTPKHLITATGQRVTLRCSPRSGDLSVYWYQQSLDQGLQFLIQYYNGEERAKGNILERFSAQQFPDLHSELNLSSLELGDSALYFCASSVALTSGGSTRGELFFGEGSRLTVL.

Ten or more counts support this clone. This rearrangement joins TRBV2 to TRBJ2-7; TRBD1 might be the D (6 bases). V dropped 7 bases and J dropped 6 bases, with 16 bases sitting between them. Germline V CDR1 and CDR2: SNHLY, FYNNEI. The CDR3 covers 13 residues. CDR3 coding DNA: TGTGCCAGCAACCGGGGACAACGGGGCGAGCAGTACTTC. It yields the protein CASNRGQRGEQYF.

CDR3 in DNA: TGTGCCACCAGTGACCCCTCCACAGGGGGCGGAAGAATTAGCAATCAGCCCCAGCATTTT. Translating it yields CATSDPSTGGGRISNQPQHF. This chain connects TRBV24-1 to TRBJ1-5; TRBD1 agrees at 9 bases. Germline V CDR1 and CDR2: KGHDR, SFDVKD. The J segment lost 0 bases and the V segment lost 4 bases, leaving 15 bases of the junction unmatched. The CDR3 covers 20 residues.

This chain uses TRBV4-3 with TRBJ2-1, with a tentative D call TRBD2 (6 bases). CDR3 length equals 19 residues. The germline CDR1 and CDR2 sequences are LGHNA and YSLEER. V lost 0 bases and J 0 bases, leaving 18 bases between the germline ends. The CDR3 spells CASSQERRGTYSSYNEQFF. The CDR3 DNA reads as TGCGCCAGCAGCCAAGAGCGGCGGGGAACCTATTCCTCCTACAATGAGCAGTTCTTC.

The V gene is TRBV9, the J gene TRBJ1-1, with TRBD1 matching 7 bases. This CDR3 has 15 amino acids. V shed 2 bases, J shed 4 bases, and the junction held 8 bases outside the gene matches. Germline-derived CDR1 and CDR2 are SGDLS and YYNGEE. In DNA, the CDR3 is TGTGCCAGCAGCGTGGGTTCAGGGGGTATCACTGAAGCTTTCTTT. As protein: CASSVGSGGITEAFF.

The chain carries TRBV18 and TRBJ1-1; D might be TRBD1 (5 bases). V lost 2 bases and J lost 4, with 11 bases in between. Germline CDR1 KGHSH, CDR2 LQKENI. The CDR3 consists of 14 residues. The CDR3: CASSPSMGPTEAFF. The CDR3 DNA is TGTGCCAGCTCACCATCGATGGGGCCCACTGAAGCTTTCTTT.

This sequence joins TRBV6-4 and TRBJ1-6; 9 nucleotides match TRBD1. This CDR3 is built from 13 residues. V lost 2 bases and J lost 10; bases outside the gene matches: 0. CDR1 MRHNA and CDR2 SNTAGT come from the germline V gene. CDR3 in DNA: TGTGCCAGCAGTGACGGACAGGGGTCACCCCTCCACTTT. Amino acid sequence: CASSDGQGSPLHF.

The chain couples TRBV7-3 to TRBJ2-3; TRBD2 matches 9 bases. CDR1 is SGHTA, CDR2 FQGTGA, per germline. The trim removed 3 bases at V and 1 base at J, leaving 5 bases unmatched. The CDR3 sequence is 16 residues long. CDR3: CASSLSGGRRTDTQYF. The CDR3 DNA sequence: TGTGCCAGCAGCTTGAGCGGGGGGAGACGCACAGATACGCAGTATTTT.

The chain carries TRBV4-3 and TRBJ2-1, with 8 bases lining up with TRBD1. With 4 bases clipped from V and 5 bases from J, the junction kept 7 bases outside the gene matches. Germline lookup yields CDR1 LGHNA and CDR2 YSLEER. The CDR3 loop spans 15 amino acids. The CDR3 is CASSRRQGKNNEQFF. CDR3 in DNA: TGCGCCAGCAGCCGGCGACAGGGGAAGAACAATGAGCAGTTCTTC.

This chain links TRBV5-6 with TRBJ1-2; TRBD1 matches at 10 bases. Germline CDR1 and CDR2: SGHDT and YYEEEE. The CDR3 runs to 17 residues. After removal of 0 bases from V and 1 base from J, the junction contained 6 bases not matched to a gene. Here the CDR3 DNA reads TGTGCCAGCAGCTTGGGCACCGGGACAGGGGTTAACTATGGCTACACCTTC. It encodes CASSLGTGTGVNYGYTF.

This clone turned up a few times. CDR3 region: CASSQTSGGAYEQFF. The CDR3 nucleotides read TGTGCCAGCAGCCAGACTAGCGGGGGGGCGTATGAGCAGTTCTTC. The chain links TRBV7-2 to TRBJ2-1; the match to TRBD2 covers 14 bases. V gave up 5 bases and J gave up 8 bases; unmatched junction bases: 5. Germline V gene data show CDR1 as SGHTA and CDR2 as FQGNSA. The CDR3 runs 15 residues.

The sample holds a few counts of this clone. The CDR3, as DNA: TGCAGCGTGAGGACAGGGGCCACTGAAGCTTTCTTT. Protein product: CSVRTGATEAFF. This chain connects TRBV29-1 to TRBJ1-1; 9 bases are shared with TRBD1. The germline CDR1 and CDR2 sequences are SQVTM and ANQGSEA. The CDR3 runs 12 residues. J lost 4 bases, V lost 6 bases, and 3 bases had no gene match.

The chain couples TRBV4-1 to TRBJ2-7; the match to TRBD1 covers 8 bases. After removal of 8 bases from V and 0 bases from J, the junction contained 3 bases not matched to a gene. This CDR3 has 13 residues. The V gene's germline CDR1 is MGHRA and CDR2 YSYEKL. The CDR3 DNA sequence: TGCGCCAGCCGCAGGGGGCCCTCCTACGAGCAGTACTTC. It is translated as CASRRGPSYEQYF.

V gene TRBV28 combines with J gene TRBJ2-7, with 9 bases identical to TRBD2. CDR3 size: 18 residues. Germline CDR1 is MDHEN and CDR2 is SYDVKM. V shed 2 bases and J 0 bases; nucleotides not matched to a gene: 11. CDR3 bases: TGTGCCAGCAGTTTACGCCGGGATAGCGGGGGTCCCTCCTACGAGCAGTACTTC. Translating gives CASSLRRDSGGPSYEQYF.